This paragraph covers one T cell receptor beta chain sequence. Its antigen is as yet unknown. A much bigger clone sits one base away, suggesting this may be a read error. The authors ran a second PCR of 7 to 11 cycles using a sample-barcoded 5' primer and a J-beta primer mix. A single record per CDR3 protein comes from TCRdb applying MiXCR to the 5' RACE reads. Among around 870,000 distinct CDR3 sequences listed, under 30% were seen once. V gave up 5 bases and J gave up 7 bases; unmatched junction bases: 11. The CDR3 has 14 residues. CDR1 and CDR2 (germline): DFQATT, SNEGSKA (reference sequence). The data belong to a study of blood T cells in healthy people across ages. The study's findings and limits: Donors of long life had a larger count of naive CD4+ cells and greater diversity than aged donors.

The J gene is TRBJ2-3, the V gene TRBV20-1, with 8 bases that match TRBD1. The sequence was collected from a woman aged 80 or over in good health. Sequencing used blood. The CDR3 bases are TGCAGTGCTCTTGCCGGGACAGGAGGTAATACGCAGTATTTT. Amino acids: CSALAGTGGNTQYF.